This T cell receptor beta chain was recovered during a study of identical twins. Each CDR3 protein is one row after TCRdb ran MiXCR on the 5' RACE reads. The repertoire includes 500,000 to 550,000 distinct CDR3 sequences, about 20% of them detected once, and roughly 0.91% sits in the top ten. This clonotype was counted a few times. Germline CDR1 MNHEY, CDR2 SVGAGI. The CDR3 covers 15 residues. Trimming cost V 4 bases and J 0 bases; bases outside gene matches: 3. The same data also went into a second study, on T cells expressing NK-cell markers. As reported in that work: For a few donors, these clonotypes were likewise the leading ones in the CD3+CD56-NKG2C+ fraction.

The sample was CD4+ T cells sorted from blood. This sequence joins TRBV6-5 and TRBJ1-1; 9 positions match TRBD1. This receptor was identified in a woman aged 18-29 years in good health. This CDR3 is CASSWTGALNTEAFF. The CDR3 coding sequence is TGTGCCAGCAGTTGGACAGGGGCATTGAACACTGAAGCTTTCTTT.